The T cell receptor (beta chain) under discussion was sequenced for a study of shared T cell receptors in the human thymus. The ends lost 5 bases at V and 5 bases at J; junction bases unmatched: 20. The CDR3 has 21 amino acids. CDR1 is LGHNA, CDR2 YSLEER, per germline. Generated by immunoSEQ multiplex PCR, the TCRdb table keeps only in-frame clones and is missing some. The repertoire has roughly 710,000 clones, 80% to 90% of them found once; the top ten carry around 0.01%. This same sample was also taken into another study, of human thymus T cells. That work states: Thymic and blood repertoires appeared to display a bias in their usage of V and J genes. Overlap was high between thymic repertoires from unrelated individuals, as reported in related research.

The rearrangement joins TRBV4-3 to TRBJ2-3; TRBD2 matches 15 bases. The sequence derives from a girl under three years old with a congenital heart defect. The sample comprised thymocytes. The CDR3 DNA reads TGCGCCAGCAGCGAGATTGGGACTAGCGGGGGGCTTCCTCAGACACAAGATACGCAGTATTTT. Its protein product is CASSEIGTSGGLPQTQDTQYF.